One T cell receptor beta chain is described in this entry. The sample originates from a study of blood T cell repertoires in COVID-19. Across the study: Sites in the United States, Italy and Spain provided acute and convalescent COVID-19 samples.

Germline V gene data show CDR1 as MNHEY and CDR2 as SVGAGI. The CDR3 length is 15 residues. V was shortened by 5 bases and J by 6 bases, with 17 bases between the two germline ends. Sequencing was performed with immunoSEQ multiplex PCR; in TCRdb, only in-frame clones are kept and a portion is missing. The sample gives fewer than 150,000 clones, under 85% of which show up once; about 7% is in the top ten. The receptor's source is a human donor in a cohort sampled during active COVID-19. This rearrangement joins TRBV6-5 to TRBJ2-1; D is perhaps TRBD2 (6 bases). Source material: peripheral blood. The CDR3 protein is CASSRYGTPPNEQFF. Here the CDR3 DNA reads TGTGCCAGCAGTCGTTACGGGACTCCGCCCAATGAGCAGTTCTTC.